This T cell receptor (beta chain) was identified during a study of beta chain features in type 1 diabetes. Study-level results: Whether TCRB rearrangement is influenced by HLA type went unresolved here. An over-representation of cells with high TCR expression could result from cDNA sequencing.

About this clone: The antigen is not known.

Every isolated RNA sample was fully reverse transcribed, so sequencing captured expressed TCRB transcripts. Sequencing used immunoSEQ multiplex PCR; TCRdb keeps in-frame clones, though not all of them. The table shows around 40,000 clones, with about 51% occurring only once. The CDR3 covers 20 residues. Germline lookup yields CDR1 LNHNV and CDR2 YYDKDF (reference sequence). J lost 2 bases, V lost 0 bases, and 10 bases had no gene match. The gene calls are TRBV15 and TRBJ2-7; TRBD2 matches 16 bases. Sequencing was carried out using Tregs from blood. This TCR was recovered from a woman younger than 35 in good health. CDR3 DNA sequence: TGTGCCACCAGCAGAGATCGCCCGGGACTAGCGGGAGGGCGCGCCTACGAGCAGTACTTC. Amino acid sequence: CATSRDRPGLAGGRAYEQYF.